Listed below are T cell receptor beta chains from one sample, sequenced in a study of Ad26.COV2.S vaccination and SARS-CoV-2 variants. Produced via immunoSEQ multiplex PCR; TCRdb's table is partial and in-frame only. The profile shows roughly 700,000 clones, roughly nine tenths of them singletons. Sequenced here: peripheral blood, sampled in a trial of Ad26.COV2.S vaccine versus placebo. The receptors were sampled from a person aged 18-65 years who received the Ad26.COV2.S COVID-19 vaccine or a placebo. Both conserved end residues are part of each CDR3. Each record gives: V gene, CDR3 protein.

V gene: TRBV18
CDR3 protein: CASSPGRGDGYTF

V gene: TRBV2
CDR3 protein: CASSEMGDRGLDTEAFF

V gene: TRBV5-1
CDR3 protein: CASSLVSGSENEQFF

V gene: TRBV9
CDR3 protein: CASSRITGATYNTEAFF

V gene: TRBV6-6
CDR3 protein: CASSYVQGLVQPQHF

V gene: TRBV7-9
CDR3 protein: CASSLTGLPSF

V gene: TRBV5-1
CDR3 protein: CASSLGTGVNTEAFF

V gene: TRBV7-2
CDR3 protein: CASSFFGRGGGTQYF

V gene: TRBV11-2
CDR3 protein: CASSLEATGFYNEQFF

V gene: TRBV9
CDR3 protein: CASSVRTNTEAFF

V gene: TRBV5-1
CDR3 protein: CASSFQEDTQYF

V gene: TRBV12-3/TRBV12-4
CDR3 protein: CASSPDPIYGYTF

V gene: TRBV10-2
CDR3 protein: CASKERSPNSPLHF

V gene: TRBV6-5
CDR3 protein: CASSYSRQLGQPQHF

V gene: TRBV27
CDR3 protein: CASSPRDRGGGYTF

V gene: TRBV27
CDR3 protein: CASSLRGGVLTGELFF

V gene: TRBV6-5
CDR3 protein: CASSYEGNQPQHF

V gene: TRBV3-1/TRBV3-2
CDR3 protein: CASSRVAYDEQYF

V gene: TRBV11-3
CDR3 protein: CASSAFRDTTQYF

V gene: TRBV5-8
CDR3 protein: CASSLKTGGIDYSNQPQHF

V gene: TRBV2
CDR3 protein: CASRGSALRGYTF

V gene: TRBV4-3
CDR3 protein: CASSQVTAQGGLSDSPLHF

V gene: TRBV5-4
CDR3 protein: CASSLTLGGSTDTQYF

V gene: TRBV10-3
CDR3 protein: CAISEQDYSPLHF

V gene: TRBV2
CDR3 protein: CASSERSNQPQHF

V gene: TRBV5-1
CDR3 protein: CASSTGSGERTYEQYF

V gene: TRBV14
CDR3 protein: CASKRSSSYEQYF

V gene: TRBV7-8
CDR3 protein: CASSLLQGPYEQYF

V gene: TRBV7-6
CDR3 protein: CASSSFLGGTEAFF

V gene: TRBV7-7
CDR3 protein: CASSLAGSVGETQYF